The 15 T cell receptor beta chains listed next were all sequenced from one sample in a study of blood T cells in healthy people across ages. A sample-barcoded 5' primer and a J-beta primer mix were used in a second PCR of roughly 7 to 11 cycles. TCRdb reanalysed the 5' RACE reads using MiXCR and keeps one entry per CDR3 protein. This sample yields some 900,000 distinct CDR3 sequences, of which roughly 50% are seen a single time; 13% belongs to the top ten. Input material: blood. The receptors were gathered from a man younger than 45 in good health.

This rearrangement joins TRBV7-8 to TRBJ2-6; D is undetermined. CDR3 size: 16 residues. Germline loops: CDR1 SGHVS, CDR2 FQNEAQ. Trimming left V 1 base short and J 0 bases short, with 7 bases between. CDR3 nucleotide sequence: TGTGCCAGCAGCTTAGGGCCCTTCTCTGGGGCCAACGTCCTGACTTTC. It is translated as CASSLGPFSGANVLTF.

This clonotype was seen at least ten times. This chain joins TRBV10-3 and TRBJ2-3, with D perhaps TRBD2 (6 bases). Germline V lookup: CDR1 ENHRY, CDR2 SYGVKD. CDR3 length: 14 amino acids. V was shortened by 3 bases and J by 1 base, with 8 bases between the two germline ends. CDR3 nucleotide sequence: TGTGCCATCAGTGACGGGGGTCGCACAGATACGCAGTATTTT. This translates into CAISDGGRTDTQYF.

This clonotype was seen at least ten times. The chain employs TRBV4-1 and TRBJ2-5, with 8 bases lining up with TRBD1. J gave up 2 bases and V 0 bases, and 8 bases lay outside the gene matches. The CDR3 consists of 17 residues. Germline V CDR1 and CDR2: MGHRA, YSYEKL. The CDR3 spells CASSQDLQGARQETQYF. DNA of the CDR3: TGCGCCAGCAGCCAAGATCTCCAGGGGGCTAGGCAAGAGACCCAGTACTTC.

The chain is built from TRBV7-2 and TRBJ2-6, with TRBD1 matching 9 bases. This CDR3 is 19 amino acids long. Germline assignment: CDR1 SGHTA and CDR2 FQGNSA. V gave up 1 base and J gave up 1 base; unmatched junction bases: 8. The CDR3 reads CASSLVGQGLSSGANVLTF. CDR3 sequence (DNA): TGTGCCAGCAGCTTAGTGGGACAGGGTCTGTCGTCTGGGGCCAACGTCCTGACTTTC.

This clonotype was picked up a small number of times. V usage is TRBV5-1 and J usage is TRBJ2-3; 10 nucleotides line up with TRBD2. This CDR3 contains 14 residues. CDR1 and CDR2 from the germline V gene are SGHRS and YFSETQ. The ends lost 7 bases at V and 5 bases at J; junction bases unmatched: 7. CDR3 protein: CASGLAGGRDTQYF. CDR3 sequence (DNA): TGCGCCAGCGGATTAGCGGGGGGACGAGATACGCAGTATTTT. The whole variable domain, remainder taken from reference TRBV5-1 and TRBJ2-3, is KAGVTQTPRYLIKTRGQQVTLSCSPISGHRSVSWYQQTPGQGLQFLFEYFSETQRNKGNFPGRFSGRQFSNSRSEMNVSTLELGDSALYLCASGLAGGRDTQYFGPGTRLTVL.

The CDR3 here is CAISSGTGPYEQYF. Written as DNA, the CDR3 is TGTGCCATCAGTTCCGGGACAGGGCCCTACGAGCAGTACTTC. This sequence joins TRBV10-3 and TRBJ2-7, with 9 bases matching TRBD1. CDR3 length: 14 amino acids. The V gene end was trimmed by 5 bases and the J gene end by 2 bases; junction bases not matched to a gene: 4. Germline lookup yields CDR1 ENHRY and CDR2 SYGVKD.

This sequence joins TRBV20-1 and TRBJ1-2; the D is unclear. Deletions cut 8 bases from V and 3 bases from J, with 10 bases between. The CDR3 sequence is 11 residues long. Germline-derived CDR1 and CDR2 are DFQATT and SNEGSKA (reference sequence). The DNA for the CDR3 is TGCAGTCCAAACGGGGACTATGGCTACACCTTC. Amino acids: CSPNGDYGYTF.

In this sample, this clonotype turned up a few times. The chain couples TRBV10-2 to TRBJ1-4; D is unresolved. CDR1 is WSHSY and CDR2 is SAAADI in the germline V gene. V lost 3 bases, J lost 6 bases, and 5 bases lay in between. This CDR3 has 12 residues. CDR3 nucleotides: TGCGCCAGCAGTGATTGGGATGAAAAACTGTTTTTT. Translating it yields CASSDWDEKLFF.

The chain joins TRBV4-2 to TRBJ2-3, with 10 positions matching TRBD2. This CDR3 spans 17 amino acids. Germline V CDR1 and CDR2: LGHNA, YNFKEQ. The V gene end was trimmed by 0 bases and the J gene end by 2 bases; junction bases not matched to a gene: 5. CDR3 region: CASSQDILAGLTDTQYF. The CDR3 nucleotides read TGTGCCAGCAGCCAAGATATACTAGCGGGGCTCACAGATACGCAGTATTTT.

This clonotype was recorded a few times. This chain uses TRBV29-1 with TRBJ1-2; D is ambiguous. Trimming shortened V by 2 bases and J by 8 bases, and 12 bases separated the two germline ends. Germline V gene lookup returns CDR1 SQVTM and CDR2 ANQGSEA. This CDR3 has 12 residues. The chain's CDR3 is CSVEPGYGGYTF. For the CDR3, the DNA is TGCAGCGTTGAACCCGGCTATGGAGGCTACACCTTC.

This clonotype was counted a few times. The chain employs TRBV20-1 and TRBJ2-7; perhaps TRBD2 as D (5 bases). CDR3 size: 12 residues. CDR1 and CDR2 (germline): DFQATT, SNEGSKA (reference sequence). Deletions cut 7 bases from V and 1 base from J, with 11 bases between. CDR3: CSVRRGSYEQYF. The DNA for the CDR3 is TGCAGTGTCCGGAGAGGGTCCTACGAGCAGTACTTC.

The J gene is TRBJ2-1, the V gene TRBV29-1; tentatively, D is TRBD2 (6 bases). Trimming stripped 0 bases from V and 0 bases from J, with 15 bases between. Germline CDR1 SQVTM, CDR2 ANQGSEA. The CDR3 runs 17 residues. The CDR3 nucleotides read TGCAGCGTTGAAGATTCGGGGCTAGCGAGCTCCTACAATGAGCAGTTCTTC. As protein: CSVEDSGLASSYNEQFF.

For this clonotype: One end of the junction does not line up with germline, which may come from a read error. This chain links TRBV10-3 with TRBJ2-5; D may be TRBD1 (5 bases). Per germline, CDR1 ENHRY and CDR2 SYGVKD. The CDR3 runs 15 residues. The CDR3 reads CAISESGMGQETRYF. The CDR3, as DNA: TGTGCCATCAGTGAGTCGGGGATGGGGCAAGAGACCCGGTACTTC.

This clonotype has a handful of counts. This rearrangement joins TRBV6-6 to TRBJ2-7; tentatively, D is TRBD1 (6 bases). The CDR3 runs to 13 residues. Germline CDR1 MNHNY, CDR2 SVGAGI (reference sequence). Between the trimmed V and J ends, which lost 7 bases and 3 bases, there was a span of 13 bases. CDR3 region: CASTYGQNYEQYF. In DNA form, the CDR3 reads TGTGCCAGCACGTACGGACAGAACTACGAGCAGTACTTC.

The chain joins TRBV27 to TRBJ2-2; the match to TRBD1 covers 7 bases. V shed 6 bases, J shed 2 bases, and the junction held 3 bases outside the gene matches. This CDR3 has 14 amino acids. The germline gives CDR1 MNHEY, CDR2 SMNVEV (reference sequence). The CDR3 DNA reads TGTGCCAGCAGGAACAGGGGTAACACCGGGGAGCTGTTTTTT. It translates to CASRNRGNTGELFF.